This T cell receptor (beta chain) is drawn from a study of blood T cell repertoires in COVID-19. About the research overall: The analysed material was cDNA or gDNA that came from T cells, B-cell-depleted T cells, or PBMCs.

CDR1 is SGDLS and CDR2 is YYNGEE in the germline V gene. V lost 0 bases to trimming and J lost 9 bases, with 13 bases between them. This CDR3 region has 15 residues. In Seattle, patients joined the study during active infection and were tracked longitudinally. Per the authors' pipeline: Amplification with reference gene primers provided the estimates of nucleated cell counts. Produced via immunoSEQ multiplex PCR; TCRdb's table is partial and in-frame only. That table is the source of V, J and clone size, and D and trimming were worked out from the DNA. The sample lists 85,000 to 100,000 clones; around 88% were seen once.

This TCR derives from an older woman with COVID-19, enrolled during active disease. The rearrangement uses TRBV9 and TRBJ1-6, with a tentative D call TRBD1 (6 bases). Sequenced input: peripheral blood. Here the CDR3 DNA reads TGTGCCAGCAGCGTAGTGGGGGCGCGCGGTTCACCCCTCCACTTT. Its protein is CASSVVGARGSPLHF.